The present TCR beta chain was sequenced within a study of T cell repertoires in cytomegalovirus infection. Study information: Signatures in public TCR beta sequences pointed to both CMV infection and matching HLA type.

MiXCR, applied by TCRdb to the reads, yields one record per CDR3 protein. The sample consists of about 230,000 distinct CDR3 sequences, approximately 22% of them appearing once. The CDR3 extends over 12 amino acids. Germline V gene data show CDR1 as SQVTM and CDR2 as ANQGSEA. Trimming pared 5 bases from V and 2 bases from J, leaving 7 bases between. Study-wide points: CMV-specific TCR beta clonotypes restricted by HLA-C dominated the ex vivo response. Totalled public TCR beta family frequency picked out people who carried CMV plus the relevant HLA.

A note on this clonotype: Its antigen remains unknown.

Sequencing was done on a sample of CD8+ T cells from PBMCs. The chain employs TRBV29-1 and TRBJ2-1, with D possibly being TRBD2 (5 bases). This clonotype was obtained from a human donor in good health (CMV status not recorded). Some clones in this sample may be carry-over from other donors' samples. The CDR3 nucleotides read TGCAGCGTTTTGACTACCTACAATGAGCAGTTCTTC. Its translation: CSVLTTYNEQFF.